This TCR beta chain is drawn from a study of early T cells in non-severe SARS-CoV-2 infection. Study as a whole: Sequencing of bulk RNA from unsorted whole blood was done, without chain pairing.

This clonotype has a count of ten or more. The antigen is unknown. Looked up from germline, CDR1 is DFQATT and CDR2 is SNEGSKA (reference sequence). CDR3 length: 18 amino acids. With V trimmed by 5 bases and J by 7 bases, 24 bases remained unmatched. Whole-study findings and limits: Private and CD4 specificities were missed by VDJdb matching, skewed to anti-spike CD8.

Individual cDNA molecules each received unique molecular identifiers attached to them. TCRdb used MiXCR to reprocess the 5' RACE reads, holding one entry per CDR3 protein. Among about 60,000 distinct CDR3 sequences listed, over 7.5% were seen once. V and J are TRBV20-1 and TRBJ2-3, with TRBD1 identical over 7 bases. Sequencing was carried out using whole blood. The receptor was derived from an adult who was a healthcare worker with PCR-confirmed SARS-CoV-2 infection or an uninfected control (not recorded which). The CDR3 is CSALTGTAARGSWNTQYF. CDR3 in DNA: TGCAGTGCTCTGACCGGGACAGCCGCCCGAGGGAGTTGGAATACGCAGTATTTT.